This entry describes one TCR beta chain. The target antigen is unknown. Each diagnosis was grounded in clinical symptoms, serum thyroxine and TRAb, thyroid ultrasound, and orbital computed tomography. Fresh peripheral blood, about 9.9 ml, yielded the PBMCs. This specimen comes from a study of T cells in Graves' hyperthyroidism and ophthalmopathy. Regarding the study as a whole: Blood also carried most thyroid clonotypes expanded above 0.001. The authors' 13 V-J model separated ophthalmopathy from stable hyperthyroidism.

The CDR3 length is 11 residues. V was cut by 5 bases and J by 6 bases, with 8 bases left in between. The TCR beta CDR3 regions underwent amplification using RNA transcripts as the source. A set of HTBI primers served as the primers for a first-round RT-PCR of the TCR CDR3. One entry per CDR3 protein results from TCRdb running MiXCR on the multiplex PCR reads. Of 640,000 or so distinct CDR3 sequences listed, roughly 14% are singletons. V and J are TRBV12-3 or TRBV12-4 and TRBJ2-7; unclear D gene. The TCR comes from a middle-aged woman with Graves' ophthalmopathy. The material sequenced was blood. CDR3 amino acids: CASSTTLEQYF. The CDR3 DNA reads TGTGCCAGCAGTACCACACTCGAGCAGTACTTC.